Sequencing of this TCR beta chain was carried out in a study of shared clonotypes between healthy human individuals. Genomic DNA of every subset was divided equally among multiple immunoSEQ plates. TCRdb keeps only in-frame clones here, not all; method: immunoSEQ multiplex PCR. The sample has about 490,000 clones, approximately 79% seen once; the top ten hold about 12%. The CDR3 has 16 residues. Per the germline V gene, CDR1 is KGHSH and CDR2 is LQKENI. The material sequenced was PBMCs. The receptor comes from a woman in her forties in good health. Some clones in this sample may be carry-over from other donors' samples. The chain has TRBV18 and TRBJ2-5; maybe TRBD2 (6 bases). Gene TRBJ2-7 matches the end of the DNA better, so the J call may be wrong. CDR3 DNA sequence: TGTGCCAGCTCACCCAAGGGCGGGGCCAGCTCCTACGAGCAGTACTTC. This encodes CASSPKGGASSYEQYF.